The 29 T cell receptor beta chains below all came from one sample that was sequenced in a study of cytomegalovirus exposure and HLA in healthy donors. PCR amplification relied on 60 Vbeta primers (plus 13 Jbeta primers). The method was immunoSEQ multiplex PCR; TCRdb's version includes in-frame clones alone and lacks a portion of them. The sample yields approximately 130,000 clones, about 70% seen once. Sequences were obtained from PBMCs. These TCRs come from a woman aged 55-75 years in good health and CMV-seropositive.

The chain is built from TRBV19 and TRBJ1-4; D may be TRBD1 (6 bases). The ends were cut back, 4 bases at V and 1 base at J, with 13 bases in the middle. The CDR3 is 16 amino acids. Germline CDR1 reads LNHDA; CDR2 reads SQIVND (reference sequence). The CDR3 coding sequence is TGTGCCAGTAGTAGAAAGAACAGGGTAACTAATGAAAAACTGTTTTTT. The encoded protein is CASSRKNRVTNEKLFF.

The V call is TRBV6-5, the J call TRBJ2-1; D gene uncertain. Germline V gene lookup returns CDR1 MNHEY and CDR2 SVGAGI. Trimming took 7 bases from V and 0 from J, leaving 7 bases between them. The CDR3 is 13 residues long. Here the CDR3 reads CASKPSSYNEQFF. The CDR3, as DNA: TGTGCCAGCAAGCCGAGCTCCTACAATGAGCAGTTCTTC.

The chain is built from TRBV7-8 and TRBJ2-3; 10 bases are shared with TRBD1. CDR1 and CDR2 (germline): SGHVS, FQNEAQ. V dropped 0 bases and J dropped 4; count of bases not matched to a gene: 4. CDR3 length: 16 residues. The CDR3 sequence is CASSLAGTGVPDTQYF. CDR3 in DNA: TGTGCCAGCAGCTTAGCCGGGACAGGGGTACCAGATACGCAGTATTTT.

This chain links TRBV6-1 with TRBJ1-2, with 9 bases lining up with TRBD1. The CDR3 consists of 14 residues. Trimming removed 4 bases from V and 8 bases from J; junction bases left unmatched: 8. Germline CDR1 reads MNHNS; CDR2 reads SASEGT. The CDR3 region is CASSGWDRVVGYTF. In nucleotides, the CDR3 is TGTGCCAGCAGTGGGTGGGACAGGGTGGTCGGCTACACCTTC.

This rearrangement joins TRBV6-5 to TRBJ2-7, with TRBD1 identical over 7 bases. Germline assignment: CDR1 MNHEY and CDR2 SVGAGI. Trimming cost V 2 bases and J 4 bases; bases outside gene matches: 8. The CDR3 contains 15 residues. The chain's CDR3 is CASSYTGQPKYEQYF. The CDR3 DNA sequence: TGTGCCAGCAGTTACACGGGACAGCCAAAGTACGAGCAGTACTTC.

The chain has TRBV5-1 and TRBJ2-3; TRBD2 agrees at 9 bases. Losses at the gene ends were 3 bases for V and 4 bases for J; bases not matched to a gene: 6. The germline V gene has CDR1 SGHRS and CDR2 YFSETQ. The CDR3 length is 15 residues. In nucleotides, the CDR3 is TGCGCCAGCAGCTGGCGGGGGGGCGGCGCAGATACGCAGTATTTT. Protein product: CASSWRGGGADTQYF.

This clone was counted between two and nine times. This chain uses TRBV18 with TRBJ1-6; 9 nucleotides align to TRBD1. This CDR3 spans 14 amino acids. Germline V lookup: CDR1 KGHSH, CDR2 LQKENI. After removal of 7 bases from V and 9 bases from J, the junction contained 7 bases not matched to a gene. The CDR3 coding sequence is TGTGCCAGCTTTTCGGACAGGGGAAGTTCACCCCTCCACTTT. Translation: CASFSDRGSSPLHF.

The CDR3 bases are TGTGCCAGTAGCCCCGTTGTTGGGGCAGGGGGCGGTGGCTACACCTTC. Protein product: CASSPVVGAGGGGYTF. The chain joins TRBV19 to TRBJ1-2; 8 bases are a match to TRBD1. This CDR3 is built from 16 residues. The germline gives CDR1 LNHDA, CDR2 SQIVND (reference sequence). Trimming at V came to 6 bases and at J to 7 bases, leaving 16 bases not matched to a gene.

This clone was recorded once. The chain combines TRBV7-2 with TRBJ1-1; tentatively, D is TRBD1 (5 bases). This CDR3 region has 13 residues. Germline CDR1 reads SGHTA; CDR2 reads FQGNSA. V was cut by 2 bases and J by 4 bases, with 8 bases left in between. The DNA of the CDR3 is TGTGCCAGCAGCTTAACAGGCCCCACTGAAGCTTTCTTT. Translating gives CASSLTGPTEAFF.

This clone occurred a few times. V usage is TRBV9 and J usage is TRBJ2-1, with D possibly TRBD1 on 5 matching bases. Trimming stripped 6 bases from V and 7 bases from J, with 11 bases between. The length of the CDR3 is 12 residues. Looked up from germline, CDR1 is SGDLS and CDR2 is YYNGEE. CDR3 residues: CASTSGWNEQFF. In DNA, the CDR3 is TGTGCCAGCACATCAGGGTGGAATGAGCAGTTCTTC.

The CDR3 protein is CASSGTRASGVSSYEQYF. The CDR3 nucleotides are TGCGCCAGCAGCGGGACCCGGGCTAGCGGGGTCAGCTCCTACGAGCAGTACTTC. The V and J genes are TRBV4-1 and TRBJ2-7; 9 nucleotides line up with TRBD2. The CDR3 is 18 amino acids. The V segment lost 5 bases and the J segment 0 bases; nucleotides outside the gene matches: 14. The germline gives CDR1 MGHRA, CDR2 YSYEKL.

The CDR3 sequence: CASSTALQGPYEQYF. The DNA of the CDR3 is TGCGCCAGCAGCACCGCCCTACAGGGGCCCTACGAGCAGTACTTC. The gene calls are TRBV5-1 and TRBJ2-7; 7 bases align to TRBD1. V shed 4 bases, J shed 2 bases, and the junction held 9 bases outside the gene matches. CDR3 length: 15 residues. Looked up from germline, CDR1 is SGHRS and CDR2 is YFSETQ.

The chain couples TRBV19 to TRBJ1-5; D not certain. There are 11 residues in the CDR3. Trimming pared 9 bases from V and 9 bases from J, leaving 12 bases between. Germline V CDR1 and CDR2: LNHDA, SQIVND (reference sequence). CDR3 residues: CASPSLLPQHF. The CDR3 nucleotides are TGTGCCAGCCCCAGTTTGTTGCCCCAGCATTTT.

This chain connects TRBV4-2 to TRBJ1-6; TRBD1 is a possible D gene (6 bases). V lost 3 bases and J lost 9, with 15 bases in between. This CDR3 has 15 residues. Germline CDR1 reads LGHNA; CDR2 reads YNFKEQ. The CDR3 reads CASSQEQGAGSPLHF. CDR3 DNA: TGTGCCAGCAGCCAGGAACAGGGTGCAGGTTCACCCCTCCACTTT.

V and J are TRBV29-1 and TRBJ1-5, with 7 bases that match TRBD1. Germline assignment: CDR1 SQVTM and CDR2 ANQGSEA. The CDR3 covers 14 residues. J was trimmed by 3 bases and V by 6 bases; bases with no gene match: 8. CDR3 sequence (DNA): TGCAGCGTCACCGAGACAGGGCCCAATCAGCCCCAGCATTTT. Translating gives CSVTETGPNQPQHF.

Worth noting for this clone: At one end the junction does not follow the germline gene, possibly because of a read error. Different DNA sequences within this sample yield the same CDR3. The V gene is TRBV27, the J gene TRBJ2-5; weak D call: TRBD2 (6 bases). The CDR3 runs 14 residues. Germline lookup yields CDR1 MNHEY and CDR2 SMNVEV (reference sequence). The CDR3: CASSSLPGVKTQYF. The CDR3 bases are TGCGCCAGCAGTTCGCTTCCGGGGGTGAAGACCCAGTACTTC.

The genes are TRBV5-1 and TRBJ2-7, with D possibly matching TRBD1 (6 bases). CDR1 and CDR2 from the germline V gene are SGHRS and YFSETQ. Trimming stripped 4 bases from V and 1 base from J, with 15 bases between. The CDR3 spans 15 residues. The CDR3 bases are TGCGCCAGCAGCCAGGGGTCCTCTGGGTCCTACGAGCAGTACTTC. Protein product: CASSQGSSGSYEQYF.

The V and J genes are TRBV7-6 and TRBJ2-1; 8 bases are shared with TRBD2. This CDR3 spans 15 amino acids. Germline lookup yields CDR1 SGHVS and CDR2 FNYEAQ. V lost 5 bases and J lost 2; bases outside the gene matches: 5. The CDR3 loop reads CASSQERGTYNEQFF. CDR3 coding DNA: TGTGCCAGCAGCCAGGAGCGGGGGACCTACAATGAGCAGTTCTTC.

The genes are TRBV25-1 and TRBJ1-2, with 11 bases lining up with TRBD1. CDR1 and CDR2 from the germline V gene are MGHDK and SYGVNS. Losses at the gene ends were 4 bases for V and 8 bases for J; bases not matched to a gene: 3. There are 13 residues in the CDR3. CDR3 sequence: CASSARDRGGYTF. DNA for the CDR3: TGTGCCAGCAGTGCCCGGGACAGGGGGGGCTACACCTTC.

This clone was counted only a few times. CDR3 region: CASSLSTGDQPQHF. In nucleotides, the CDR3 is TGCGCCAGCAGCTTGAGCACAGGGGATCAGCCCCAGCATTTT. The V call is TRBV5-1, the J call TRBJ1-5; 7 bases align to TRBD1. The J segment lost 5 bases and the V segment lost 1 base, leaving 3 bases of the junction unmatched. Per germline, CDR1 SGHRS and CDR2 YFSETQ. This CDR3 spans 14 amino acids.

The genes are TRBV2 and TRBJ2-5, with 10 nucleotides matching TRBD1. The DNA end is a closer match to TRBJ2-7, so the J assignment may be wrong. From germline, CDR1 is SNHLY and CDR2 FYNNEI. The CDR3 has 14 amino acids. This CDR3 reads CASRDRGASYEQYF. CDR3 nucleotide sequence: TGTGCCAGCAGGGACAGGGGGGCCTCCTACGAGCAGTACTTC.

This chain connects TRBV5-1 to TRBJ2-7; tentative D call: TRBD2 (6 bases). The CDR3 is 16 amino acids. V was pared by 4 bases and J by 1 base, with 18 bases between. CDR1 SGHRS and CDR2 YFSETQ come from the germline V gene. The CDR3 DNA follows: TGCGCCAGCAGCCCGAACCCCGGGACTGGTTCCTACGAGCAGTACTTC. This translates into CASSPNPGTGSYEQYF.

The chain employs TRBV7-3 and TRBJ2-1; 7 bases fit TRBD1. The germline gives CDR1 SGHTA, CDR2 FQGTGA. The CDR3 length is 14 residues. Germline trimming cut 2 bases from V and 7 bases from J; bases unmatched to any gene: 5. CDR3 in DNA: TGTGCCAGCAGCTTAGACAGGGTTGGGAATGAGCAGTTCTTC. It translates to CASSLDRVGNEQFF.

The chain's CDR3 is CASSTPGTDPKETQYF. The CDR3 coding sequence is TGTGCCAGTAGTACCCCCGGGACAGACCCAAAAGAGACCCAGTACTTC. This chain links TRBV19 with TRBJ2-5, with 7 bases aligning to TRBD1. J gave up 3 bases and V 4 bases, and 11 bases lay outside the gene matches. The CDR3 has 16 residues. Germline CDR1 LNHDA, CDR2 SQIVND (reference sequence).

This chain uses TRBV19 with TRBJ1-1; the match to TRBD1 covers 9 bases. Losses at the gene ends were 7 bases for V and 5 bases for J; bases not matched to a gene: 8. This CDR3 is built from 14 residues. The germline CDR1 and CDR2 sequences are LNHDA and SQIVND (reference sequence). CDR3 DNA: TGTGCCAGTACCCCGGACAGGGGAGGAACTGAAGCTTTCTTT. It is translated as CASTPDRGGTEAFF.

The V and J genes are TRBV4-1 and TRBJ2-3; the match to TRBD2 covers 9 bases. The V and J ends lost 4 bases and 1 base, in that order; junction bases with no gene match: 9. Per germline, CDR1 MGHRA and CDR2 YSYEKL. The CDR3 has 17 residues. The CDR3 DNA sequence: TGCGCCAGCAGCCCCCAGGCCAGCGGGGGGCGCACAGATACGCAGTATTTT. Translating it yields CASSPQASGGRTDTQYF.

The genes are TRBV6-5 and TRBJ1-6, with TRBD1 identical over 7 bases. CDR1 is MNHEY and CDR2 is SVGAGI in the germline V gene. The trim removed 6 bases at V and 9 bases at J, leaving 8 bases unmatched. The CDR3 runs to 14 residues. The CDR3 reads CASRTQGGSSPLHF. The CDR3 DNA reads TGTGCCAGCAGAACCCAGGGGGGAAGTTCACCCCTCCACTTT.

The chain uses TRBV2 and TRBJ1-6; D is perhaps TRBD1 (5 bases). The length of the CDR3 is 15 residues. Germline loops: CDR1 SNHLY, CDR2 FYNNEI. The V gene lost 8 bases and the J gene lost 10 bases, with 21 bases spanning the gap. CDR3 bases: TGTGCCAGCGGGGCCGGGGGGGGTCTAAGGTCACCCCTCCACTTT. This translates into CASGAGGGLRSPLHF.

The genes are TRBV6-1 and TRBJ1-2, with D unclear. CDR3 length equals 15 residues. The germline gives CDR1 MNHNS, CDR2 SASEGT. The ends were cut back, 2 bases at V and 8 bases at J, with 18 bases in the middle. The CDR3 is CASSERWWAAEGYTF. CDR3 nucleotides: TGTGCCAGCAGTGAAAGGTGGTGGGCAGCAGAGGGCTACACCTTC.